This T cell receptor beta chain was identified during a study of Ad26.COV2.S vaccination and SARS-CoV-2 variants. Germline CDR1 SQVTM, CDR2 ANQGSEA. V was trimmed by 4 bases and J by 5 bases, leaving 5 bases between them. The CDR3 sequence is 10 residues long. Data came from immunoSEQ multiplex PCR; TCRdb stores just in-frame clones and leaves some out. This sample yields 350,000 to 600,000 clones, of which approximately 90% are seen a single time; 1.7% belongs to the top ten. Treatment in this sample: some 19 received Ad26.COV2.S at low or high dose, single or two shots; roughly five received placebo; per-sample allocation not given. Repertoires come from day 63 after the first vaccine or placebo injection.

The receptor was derived from a person between 18 and 59 years old who received the Ad26.COV2.S COVID-19 vaccine or a placebo. The chain combines TRBV29-1 with TRBJ2-5; D gene ambiguous. The sequenced sample was peripheral blood, obtained in a trial of Ad26.COV2.S vaccine versus placebo. The CDR3 sequence: CSVAYETQYF. The CDR3 bases are TGCAGCGTTGCGTATGAGACCCAGTACTTC.